This TCR beta chain was recorded in a study of T cell changes during pregnancy in multiple sclerosis. Sequenced by immunoSEQ multiplex PCR; TCRdb stores in-frame clones only, minus some. The sample consists of 35,000 to 40,000 clones, 85% to 95% of them appearing once. Per the germline V gene, CDR1 is MNHEY and CDR2 is SMNVEV (reference sequence). This CDR3 comprises 15 residues. V shed 0 bases, J shed 9 bases, and the junction held 7 bases outside the gene matches. This sequence joins TRBV27 and TRBJ2-2; 7 nucleotides align to TRBD2. This receptor was taken from a female donor in good health, enrolled as a control in a pregnancy study. This specimen consisted of CD4+ T cells from peripheral blood mononuclear cells, obtained in the third trimester of pregnancy. CDR3 nucleotides: TGTGCCAGCAGTTTATCTGGTCTGGGGACTAGGGAGCTGTTTTTT. This codes for CASSLSGLGTRELFF.